This paragraph reports one T cell receptor beta chain. The antigen it recognizes is unknown. The record has no base qualities; no much larger clone is one base away. This sample is part of a study (dated by TCRdb to between 2021 and 2023). Survey-level sequencing on the immunoSEQ platform was used to profile TCR beta chain repertoires. The authors processed their data as follows. Repertoire diversity was quantified by the inverse Simpson index, and CDR3 amino acid length spectratypes and V-J pairing frequencies were compared. Clonotypes specific to SARS-CoV-2, CMV, influenza A and EBV were annotated by matching TCR beta CDR3 sequences against VDJdb. The immuneACCESS repertoire file appears here via TCRdb, limited to in-frame rearrangements. These files lack a portion of the clones; in checked studies, under half of the deficit traces to unresolved V genes, and the cause of the others is not known. V and J calls and clone size are those listed in that table; D and trimming were worked out from the DNA. The sample yields around 50,000 clones; 90% to 95% were counted once. The top ten constitute approximately 12% of the sample.

PBMCs were isolated from peripheral blood, and TCR beta sequencing was performed on genomic DNA from unsorted PBMCs. Overall study outcomes, separate from this receptor: Further investigation, including longitudinal sampling and assessment of a control group, is stated by the authors to be required.

This TCR came from a man aged 40-49 years with rheumatoid arthritis. The sequenced sample was PBMCs.

In nucleotides, the sequence is TGTGCCAGCAGCTTAGCAGGGCAGTTGAACACTGAAGCTTTCTTT. It specifies CASSLAGQLNTEAFF. Rearrangement joined TRBV7-2 to TRBJ1-1; a confident D gene designation cannot be given. V sheds 0 bases and J sheds 0 bases, leaving 8 bases between their ends. From the cysteine up to the phenylalanine, the CDR3 has a length of 15 residues. Just the 45-base CDR3 DNA is kept, in frame starting at base 1. Taken from the germline V gene, the CDR1 and CDR2 loops are SGHTA and FQGNSA.